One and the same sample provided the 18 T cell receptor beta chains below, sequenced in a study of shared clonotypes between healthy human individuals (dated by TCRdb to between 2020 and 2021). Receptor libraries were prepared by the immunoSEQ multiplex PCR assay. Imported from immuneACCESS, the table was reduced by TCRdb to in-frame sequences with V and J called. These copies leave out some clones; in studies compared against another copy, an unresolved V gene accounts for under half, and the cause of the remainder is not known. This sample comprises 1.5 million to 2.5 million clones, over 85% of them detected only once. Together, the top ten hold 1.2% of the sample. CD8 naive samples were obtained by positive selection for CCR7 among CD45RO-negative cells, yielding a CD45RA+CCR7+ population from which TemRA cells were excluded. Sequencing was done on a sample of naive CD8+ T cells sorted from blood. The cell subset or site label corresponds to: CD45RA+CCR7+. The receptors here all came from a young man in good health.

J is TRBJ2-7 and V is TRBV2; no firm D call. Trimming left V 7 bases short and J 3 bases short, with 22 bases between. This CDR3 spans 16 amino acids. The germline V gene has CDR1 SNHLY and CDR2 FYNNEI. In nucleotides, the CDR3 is TGTGCCAGCAACAAGGCGGCCTCCTCAAACCGCTACGAGCAGTACTTC. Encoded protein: CASNKAASSNRYEQYF.

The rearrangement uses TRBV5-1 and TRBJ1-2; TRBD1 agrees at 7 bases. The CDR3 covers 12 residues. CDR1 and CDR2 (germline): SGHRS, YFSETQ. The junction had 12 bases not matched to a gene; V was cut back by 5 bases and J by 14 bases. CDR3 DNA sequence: TGCGCCAGCAGTTTACAGGGGACGGGGTGGACCTTC. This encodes CASSLQGTGWTF.

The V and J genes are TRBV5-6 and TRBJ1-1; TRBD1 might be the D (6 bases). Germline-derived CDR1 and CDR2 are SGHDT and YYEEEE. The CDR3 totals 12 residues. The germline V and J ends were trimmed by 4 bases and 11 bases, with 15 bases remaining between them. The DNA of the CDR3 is TGTGCCAGCAGCGGACAGAACCTGTTGGCTTTCTTT. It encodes CASSGQNLLAFF.

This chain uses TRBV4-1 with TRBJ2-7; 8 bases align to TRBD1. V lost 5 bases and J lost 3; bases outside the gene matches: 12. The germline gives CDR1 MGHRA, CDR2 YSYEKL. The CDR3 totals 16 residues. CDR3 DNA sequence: TGCGCCAGCAGCGTCACGTTGGGGACAGGTGGCTACGAGCAGTACTTC. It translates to CASSVTLGTGGYEQYF.

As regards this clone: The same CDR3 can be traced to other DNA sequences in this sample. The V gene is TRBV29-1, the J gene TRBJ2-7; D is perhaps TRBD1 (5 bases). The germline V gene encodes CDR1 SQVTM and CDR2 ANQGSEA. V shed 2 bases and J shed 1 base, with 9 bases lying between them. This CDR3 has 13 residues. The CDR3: CSVELDTSYEQYF. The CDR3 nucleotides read TGCAGCGTTGAACTGGACACTTCCTACGAGCAGTACTTC.

The CDR3 loop is CASSPRGVLNGQPQHF. CDR3 in DNA: TGTGCCAGCAGCCCGAGGGGCGTGTTAAACGGGCAGCCCCAGCATTTT. V and J are TRBV5-6 and TRBJ1-5, with D possibly TRBD1 on 5 matching bases. CDR3 length: 16 residues. V gave up 4 bases and J gave up 7 bases, with 21 bases separating them. CDR1 and CDR2 (germline): SGHDT, YYEEEE.

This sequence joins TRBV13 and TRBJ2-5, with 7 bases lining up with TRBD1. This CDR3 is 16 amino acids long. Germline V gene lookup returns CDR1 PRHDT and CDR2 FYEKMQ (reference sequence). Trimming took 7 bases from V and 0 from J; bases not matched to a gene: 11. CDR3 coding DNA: TGTGCCAGCACCAACTCGGGACAGCAGTACCAAGAGACCCAGTACTTC. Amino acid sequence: CASTNSGQQYQETQYF. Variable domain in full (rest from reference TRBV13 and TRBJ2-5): AAGVIQSPRHLIKEKRETATLKCYPIPRHDTVYWYQQGPGQDPQFLISFYEKMQSDKGSIPDRFSAQQFSDYHSELNMSSLELGDSALYFCASTNSGQQYQETQYFGPGTRLLVL.

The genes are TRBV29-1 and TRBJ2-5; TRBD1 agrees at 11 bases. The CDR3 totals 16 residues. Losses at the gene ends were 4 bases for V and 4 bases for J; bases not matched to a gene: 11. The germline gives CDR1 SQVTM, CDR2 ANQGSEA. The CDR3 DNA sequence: TGCAGCGTTGCTCCGGGGAGGACAGGGGGCGCAGAGACCCAGTACTTC. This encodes CSVAPGRTGGAETQYF. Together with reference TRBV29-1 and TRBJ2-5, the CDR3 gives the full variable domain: SAVISQKPSRDICQRGTSLTIQCQVDSQVTMMFWYRQQPGQSLTLIATANQGSEATYESGFVIDKFPISRPNLTFSTLTVSNMSPEDSSIYLCSVAPGRTGGAETQYFGPGTRLLVL.

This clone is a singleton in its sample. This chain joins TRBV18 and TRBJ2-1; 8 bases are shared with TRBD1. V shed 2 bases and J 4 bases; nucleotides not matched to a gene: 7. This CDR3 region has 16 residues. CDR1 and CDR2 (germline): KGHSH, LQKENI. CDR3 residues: CASSPDRDRGYNEQFF. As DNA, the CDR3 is TGTGCCAGCTCACCAGATCGTGACAGGGGATACAATGAGCAGTTCTTC.

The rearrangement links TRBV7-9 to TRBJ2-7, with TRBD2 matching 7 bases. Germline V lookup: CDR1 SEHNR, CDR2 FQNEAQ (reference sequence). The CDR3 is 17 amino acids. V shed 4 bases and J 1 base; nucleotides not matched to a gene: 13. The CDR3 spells CASSSSKGGQVSYEQYF. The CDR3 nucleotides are TGTGCCAGCAGCTCGTCGAAGGGAGGGCAAGTATCCTACGAGCAGTACTTC.

The CDR3 protein is CASSSSPNTGELFF. DNA of the CDR3: TGTGCCAGCAGCTCATCCCCGAACACCGGGGAGCTGTTTTTT. The chain carries TRBV9 and TRBJ2-2; D is unresolved. The germline gives CDR1 SGDLS, CDR2 YYNGEE. The CDR3 is made up of 14 amino acids. V lost 4 bases and J lost 0, with 7 bases in between.

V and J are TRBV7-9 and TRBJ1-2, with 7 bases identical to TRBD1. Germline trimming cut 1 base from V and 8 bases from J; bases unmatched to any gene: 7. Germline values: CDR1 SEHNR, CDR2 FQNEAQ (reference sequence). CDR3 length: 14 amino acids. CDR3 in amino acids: CASSLVRDSSGYTF. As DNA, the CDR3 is TGTGCCAGCAGCTTAGTCCGGGACAGCTCGGGCTACACCTTC.

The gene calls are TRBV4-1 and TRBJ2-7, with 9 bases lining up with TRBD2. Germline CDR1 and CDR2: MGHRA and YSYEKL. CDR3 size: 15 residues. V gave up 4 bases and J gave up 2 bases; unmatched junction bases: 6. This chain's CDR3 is CASSLTSGYAYEQYF. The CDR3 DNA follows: TGCGCCAGCAGCCTAACTAGCGGGTACGCCTACGAGCAGTACTTC.

The CDR3 region is CASSIDLEFLYEQYF. As DNA, the CDR3 is TGTGCCAGTAGTATAGATCTTGAGTTCCTCTACGAGCAGTACTTC. The chain employs TRBV19 and TRBJ2-7; D unresolved. The CDR3 covers 15 residues. Between the trimmed V and J ends, which lost 0 bases and 3 bases, there was a span of 12 bases. CDR1 is LNHDA, CDR2 SQIVND, per germline (reference sequence).

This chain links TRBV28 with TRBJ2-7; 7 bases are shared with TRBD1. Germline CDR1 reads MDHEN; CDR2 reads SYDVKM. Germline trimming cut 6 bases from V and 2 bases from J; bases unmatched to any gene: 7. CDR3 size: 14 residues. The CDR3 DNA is TGTGCCAGCAGCCTTAAGACAGGGACCTACGAGCAGTACTTC. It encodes CASSLKTGTYEQYF.

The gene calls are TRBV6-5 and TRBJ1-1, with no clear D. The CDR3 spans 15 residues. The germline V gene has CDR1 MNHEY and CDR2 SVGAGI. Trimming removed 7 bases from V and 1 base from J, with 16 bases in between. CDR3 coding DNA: TGTGCCAGCACCTATTCTGAAGGGTGGAACACTGAAGCTTTCTTT. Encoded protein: CASTYSEGWNTEAFF.

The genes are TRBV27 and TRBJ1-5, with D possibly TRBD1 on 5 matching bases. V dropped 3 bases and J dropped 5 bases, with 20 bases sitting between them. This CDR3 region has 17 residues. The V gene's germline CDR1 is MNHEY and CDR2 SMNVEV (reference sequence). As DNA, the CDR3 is TGTGCCAGCAGTTTCGTAGGAGCCCAAGGAGGGGATCAGCCCCAGCATTTT. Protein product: CASSFVGAQGGDQPQHF.

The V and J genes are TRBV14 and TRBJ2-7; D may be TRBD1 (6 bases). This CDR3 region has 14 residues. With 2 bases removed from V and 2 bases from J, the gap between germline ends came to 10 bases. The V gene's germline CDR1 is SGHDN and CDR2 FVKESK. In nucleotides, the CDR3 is TGTGCCAGCAGCCAATTGGACAGCGCCTACGAGCAGTACTTC. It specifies CASSQLDSAYEQYF.